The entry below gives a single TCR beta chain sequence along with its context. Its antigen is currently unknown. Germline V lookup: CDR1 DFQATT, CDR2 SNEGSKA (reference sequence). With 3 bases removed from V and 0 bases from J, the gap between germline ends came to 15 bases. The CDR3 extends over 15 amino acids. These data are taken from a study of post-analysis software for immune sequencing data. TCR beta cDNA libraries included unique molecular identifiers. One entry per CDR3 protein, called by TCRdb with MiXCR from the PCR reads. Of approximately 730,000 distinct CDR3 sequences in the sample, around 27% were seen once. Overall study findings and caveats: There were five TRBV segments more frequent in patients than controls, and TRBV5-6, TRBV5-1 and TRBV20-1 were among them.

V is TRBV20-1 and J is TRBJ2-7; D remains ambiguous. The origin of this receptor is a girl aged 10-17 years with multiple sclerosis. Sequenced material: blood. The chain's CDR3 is CSASGPAQSSYEQYF. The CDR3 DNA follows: TGCAGTGCTAGCGGCCCAGCGCAAAGCTCCTACGAGCAGTACTTC.